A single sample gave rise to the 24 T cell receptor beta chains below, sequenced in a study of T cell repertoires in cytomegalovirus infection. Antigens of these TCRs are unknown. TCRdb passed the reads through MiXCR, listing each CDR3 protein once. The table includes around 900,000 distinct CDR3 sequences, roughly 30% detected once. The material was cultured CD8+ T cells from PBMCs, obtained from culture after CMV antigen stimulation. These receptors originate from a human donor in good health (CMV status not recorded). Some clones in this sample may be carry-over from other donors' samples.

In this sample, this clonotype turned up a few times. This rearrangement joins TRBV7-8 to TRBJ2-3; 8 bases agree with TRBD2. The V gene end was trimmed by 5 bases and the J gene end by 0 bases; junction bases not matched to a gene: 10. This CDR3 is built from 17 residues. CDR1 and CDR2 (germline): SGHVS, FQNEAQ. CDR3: CASSPRARLASTDTQYF. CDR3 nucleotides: TGTGCCAGCAGCCCAAGGGCGCGACTAGCGAGCACAGATACGCAGTATTTT.

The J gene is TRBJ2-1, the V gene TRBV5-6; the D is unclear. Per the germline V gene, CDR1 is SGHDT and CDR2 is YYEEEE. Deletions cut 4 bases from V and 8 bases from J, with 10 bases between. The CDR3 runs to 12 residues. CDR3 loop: CASSPERDEQFF. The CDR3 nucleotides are TGTGCCAGCAGCCCCGAAAGGGATGAGCAGTTCTTC.

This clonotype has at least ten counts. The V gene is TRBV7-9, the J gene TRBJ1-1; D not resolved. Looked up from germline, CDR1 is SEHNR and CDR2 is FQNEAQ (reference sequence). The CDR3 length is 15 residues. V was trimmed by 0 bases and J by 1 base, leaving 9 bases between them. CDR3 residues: CASSLAKGTNTEAFF. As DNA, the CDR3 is TGTGCCAGCAGCTTAGCGAAGGGAACGAACACTGAAGCTTTCTTT.

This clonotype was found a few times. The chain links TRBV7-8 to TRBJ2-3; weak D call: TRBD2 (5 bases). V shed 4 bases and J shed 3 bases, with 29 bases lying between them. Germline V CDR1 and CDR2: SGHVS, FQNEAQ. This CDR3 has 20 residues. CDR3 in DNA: TGTGCCAGCAGCTCCGTCGACCTGCTGGTAGCGCTTTATAAGACAGATACGCAGTATTTT. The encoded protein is CASSSVDLLVALYKTDTQYF.

CDR3: CASSLPLITDTQYF. Here the CDR3 DNA reads TGCGCCAGCAGCTTGCCCCTCATCACAGATACGCAGTATTTT. The rearrangement links TRBV5-1 to TRBJ2-3; D is unresolved. The V gene lost 1 base and the J gene lost 2 bases, with 8 bases spanning the gap. This CDR3 comprises 14 residues. Germline V gives CDR1 SGHRS, CDR2 YFSETQ.

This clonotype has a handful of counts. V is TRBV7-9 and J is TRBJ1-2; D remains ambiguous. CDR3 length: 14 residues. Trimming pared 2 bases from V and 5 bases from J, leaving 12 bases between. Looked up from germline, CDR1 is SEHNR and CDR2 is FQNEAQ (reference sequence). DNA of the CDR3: TGTGCCAGCAGCTTAACCTCCCCCGGGTATGGCTACACCTTC. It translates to CASSLTSPGYGYTF.

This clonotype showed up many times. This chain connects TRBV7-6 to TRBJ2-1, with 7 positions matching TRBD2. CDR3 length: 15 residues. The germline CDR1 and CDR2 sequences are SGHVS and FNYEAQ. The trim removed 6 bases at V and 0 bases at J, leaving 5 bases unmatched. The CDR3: CASSSASGSYNEQFF. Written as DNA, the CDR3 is TGTGCCAGCAGTTCCGCTAGCGGCTCCTACAATGAGCAGTTCTTC.

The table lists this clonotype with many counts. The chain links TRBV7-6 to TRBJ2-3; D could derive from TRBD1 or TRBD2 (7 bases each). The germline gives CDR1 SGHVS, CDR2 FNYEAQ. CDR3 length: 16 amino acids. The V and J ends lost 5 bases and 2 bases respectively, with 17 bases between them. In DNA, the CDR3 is TGTGCCAGCAGCATAACAGGGGACTATTTCACAGATACGCAGTATTTT. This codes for CASSITGDYFTDTQYF.

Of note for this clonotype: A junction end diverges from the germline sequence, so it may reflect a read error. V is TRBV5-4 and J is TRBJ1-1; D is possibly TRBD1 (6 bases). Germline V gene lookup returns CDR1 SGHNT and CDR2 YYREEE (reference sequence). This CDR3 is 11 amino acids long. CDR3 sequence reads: CASSLGQTGVF. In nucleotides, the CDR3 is TGTGCCAGCAGCTTAGGACAGACCGGGGTCTTT.

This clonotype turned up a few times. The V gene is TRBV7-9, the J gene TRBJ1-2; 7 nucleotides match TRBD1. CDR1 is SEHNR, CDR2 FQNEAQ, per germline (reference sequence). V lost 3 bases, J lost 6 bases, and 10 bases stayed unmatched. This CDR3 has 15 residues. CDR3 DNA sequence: TGTGCCAGCAGCTTGACAGGGCGAGTGAGGGATGGCTACACCTTC. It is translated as CASSLTGRVRDGYTF. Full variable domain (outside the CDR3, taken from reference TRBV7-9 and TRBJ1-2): DTGVSQNPRHKITKRGQNVTFRCDPISEHNRLYWYRQTLGQGPEFLTYFQNEAQLEKSRLLSDRFSAERPKGSFSTLEIQRTEQGDSAMYLCASSLTGRVRDGYTFGSGTRLTVV.

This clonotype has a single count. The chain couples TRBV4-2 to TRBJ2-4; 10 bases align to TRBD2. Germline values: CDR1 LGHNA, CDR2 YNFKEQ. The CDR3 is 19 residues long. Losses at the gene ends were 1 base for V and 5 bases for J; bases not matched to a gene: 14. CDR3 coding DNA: TGTGCCAGCAGCCAAGTCCCAGCGGGGGGGCCGAGTGCGGAAAACATTCAGTACTTC. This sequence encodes CASSQVPAGGPSAENIQYF.

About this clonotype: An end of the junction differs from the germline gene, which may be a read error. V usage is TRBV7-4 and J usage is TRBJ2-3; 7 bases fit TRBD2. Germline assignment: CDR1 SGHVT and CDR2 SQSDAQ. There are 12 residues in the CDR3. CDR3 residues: CVSRGDTDTQYF. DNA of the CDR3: TGTGTCAGCCGGGGGGACACAGATACGCAGTATTTT.

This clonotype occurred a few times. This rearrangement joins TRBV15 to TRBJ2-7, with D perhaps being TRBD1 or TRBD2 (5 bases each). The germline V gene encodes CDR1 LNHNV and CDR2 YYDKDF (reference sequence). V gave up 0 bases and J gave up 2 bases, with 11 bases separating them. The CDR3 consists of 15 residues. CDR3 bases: TGTGCCACCAGCAGAGATGGGGGTTCTACCTACGAGCAGTACTTC. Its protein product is CATSRDGGSTYEQYF.

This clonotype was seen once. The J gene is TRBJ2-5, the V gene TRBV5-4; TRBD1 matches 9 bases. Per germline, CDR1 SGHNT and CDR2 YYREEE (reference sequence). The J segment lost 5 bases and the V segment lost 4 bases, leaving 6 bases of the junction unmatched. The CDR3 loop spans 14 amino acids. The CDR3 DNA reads TGTGCCAGCAGCCCGGACAGGGGATTTGAGACCCAGTACTTC. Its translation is CASSPDRGFETQYF.

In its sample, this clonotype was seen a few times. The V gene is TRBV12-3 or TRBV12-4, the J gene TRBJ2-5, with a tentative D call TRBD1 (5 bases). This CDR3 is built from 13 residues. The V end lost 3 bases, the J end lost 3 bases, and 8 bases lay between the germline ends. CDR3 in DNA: TGTGCCAGCAGTTTCCCAGGGAAAGAGACCCAGTACTTC. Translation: CASSFPGKETQYF.

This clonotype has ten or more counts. DNA for the CDR3: TGTGCCAGCAGCTTAATGACGGGGACGACCTACAATGAGCAGTTCTTC. Translated: CASSLMTGTTYNEQFF. This sequence joins TRBV7-4 and TRBJ2-1; D might be TRBD1 or TRBD2, each matching 5 bases. The germline V gene encodes CDR1 SGHVT and CDR2 SQSDAQ. The CDR3 loop spans 16 amino acids. V shed 2 bases and J shed 2 bases, with 13 bases lying between them.

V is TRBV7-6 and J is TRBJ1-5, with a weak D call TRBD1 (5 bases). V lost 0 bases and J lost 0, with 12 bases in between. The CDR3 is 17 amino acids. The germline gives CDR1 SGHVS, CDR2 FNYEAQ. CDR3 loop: CASSLATGLNSNQPQHF. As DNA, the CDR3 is TGTGCCAGCAGCTTAGCTACGGGACTCAATAGCAATCAGCCCCAGCATTTT.

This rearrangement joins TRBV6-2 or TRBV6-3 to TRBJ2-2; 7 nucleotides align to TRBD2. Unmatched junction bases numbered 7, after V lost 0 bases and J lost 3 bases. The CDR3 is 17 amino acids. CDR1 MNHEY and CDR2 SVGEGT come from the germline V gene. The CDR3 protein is CASSYSKRGDDTGELFF. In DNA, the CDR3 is TGTGCCAGCAGTTACTCGAAACGGGGGGACGACACCGGGGAGCTGTTTTTT.

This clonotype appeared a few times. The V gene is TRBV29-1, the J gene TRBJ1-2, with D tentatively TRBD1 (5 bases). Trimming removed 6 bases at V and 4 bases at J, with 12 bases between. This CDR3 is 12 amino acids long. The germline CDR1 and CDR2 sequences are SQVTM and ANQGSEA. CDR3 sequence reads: CSVEGRPYGYTF. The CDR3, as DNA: TGCAGCGTAGAGGGACGGCCCTATGGCTACACCTTC.

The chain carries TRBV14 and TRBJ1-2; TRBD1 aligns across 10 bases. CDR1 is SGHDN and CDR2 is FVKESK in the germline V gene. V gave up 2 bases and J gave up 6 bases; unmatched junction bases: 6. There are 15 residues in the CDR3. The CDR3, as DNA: TGTGCCAGCAGCCAATCCCTGACAGGGGGCGATGGCTACACCTTC. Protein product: CASSQSLTGGDGYTF.

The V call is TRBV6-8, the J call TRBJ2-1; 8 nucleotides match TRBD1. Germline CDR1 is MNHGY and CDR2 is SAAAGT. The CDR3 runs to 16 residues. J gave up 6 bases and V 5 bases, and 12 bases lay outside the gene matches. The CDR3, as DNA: TGTGCCAGCAGTACGCCACAGGGGGACTCTACCAATGAGCAGTTCTTC. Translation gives CASSTPQGDSTNEQFF.

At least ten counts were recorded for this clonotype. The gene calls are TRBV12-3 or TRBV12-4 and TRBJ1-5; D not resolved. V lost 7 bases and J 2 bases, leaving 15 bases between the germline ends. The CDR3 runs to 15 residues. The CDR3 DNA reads TGTGCCAGCACCCCGGGCCAGGCCGGCAATCAGCCCCAGCATTTT. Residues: CASTPGQAGNQPQHF.

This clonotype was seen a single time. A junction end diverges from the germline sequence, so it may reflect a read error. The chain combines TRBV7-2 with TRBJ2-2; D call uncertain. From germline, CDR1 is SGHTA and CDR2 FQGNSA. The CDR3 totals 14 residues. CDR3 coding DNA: TGTGTCAGCAGCCCTATTGGGCCCACCGGGGAGCTGTTTTTT. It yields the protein CVSSPIGPTGELFF.

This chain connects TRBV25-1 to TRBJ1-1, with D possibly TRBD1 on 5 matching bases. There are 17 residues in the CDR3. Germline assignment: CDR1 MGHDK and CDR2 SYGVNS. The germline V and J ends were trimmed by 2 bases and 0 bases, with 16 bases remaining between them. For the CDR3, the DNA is TGTGCCAGCAGTGAAAGGGACGGGGGAGATATGAACACTGAAGCTTTCTTT. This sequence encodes CASSERDGGDMNTEAFF.